The sequence of this T cell receptor (beta chain) was determined in a study of beta chain features in type 1 diabetes. Study outcomes and limitations: Relative to healthy donors, patients appeared to have naive, central memory and Treg TCRB repertoires that were more similar.

TCRB transcripts that were expressed got sequenced, as all of the isolated RNA had been reverse transcribed. The protocol was immunoSEQ multiplex PCR, while the TCRdb copy is restricted to in-frame clones and leaves out a portion. The sample carries hundreds of thousands of clones, around a sixth recorded once. The CDR3 length is 16 residues. CDR1 is SEHNR, CDR2 FQNEAQ, per germline (reference sequence). Trimming removed 4 bases from V and 7 bases from J; junction bases left unmatched: 10. Concerning this clone itself: Its antigen is undetermined.

The sample was naive CD4+ T cells from blood. This TCR was recovered from a woman aged 18-29 years in good health. The chain uses TRBV7-9 and TRBJ2-5, with TRBD2 matching over 12 bases. CDR3 sequence: CASSSLGTSGPGTQYF. The DNA of the CDR3 is TGTGCCAGCAGCTCACTCGGGACTAGCGGGCCCGGGACCCAGTACTTC.